The present TCR beta chain was sequenced within a study of cytomegalovirus exposure and HLA in healthy donors. Study results and limitations: Reportedly, HLA-A and HLA-B alleles of most subjects were accurately predicted from TCR beta. An Asian-associated ancestry cluster reportedly showed fewer N-insertions than the roughly 670-donor mean in a later analysis. In a later analysis, TCR beta V- and J-gene trimming was associated with a missense DCLRE1C variant.

This CDR3 has 15 residues. Germline V gene sequence: CDR1 SNHLY, CDR2 FYNNEI. PCR used 60 Vbeta primers and 13 Jbeta primers. The assay was immunoSEQ multiplex PCR, and TCRdb's table has in-frame clones only and misses some. The data contain 95,000 to 150,000 clones, about 8% of them seen just once; the ten biggest clones take up 5.5% to 7.5%. For this clone: The antigen remains undetermined.

The sequence was obtained from a woman aged 40 to 50 in good health and CMV-seropositive. Material: PBMCs. V and J are TRBV2 and TRBJ2-5; 11 bases align to TRBD2. Near its end, the DNA agrees better with TRBJ2-7, so the J call may be wrong. CDR3 amino acids: CASRLGLADTYEQYF. In DNA form, the CDR3 reads TGTGCCAGCAGGTTGGGACTAGCGGATACCTACGAGCAGTACTTC.